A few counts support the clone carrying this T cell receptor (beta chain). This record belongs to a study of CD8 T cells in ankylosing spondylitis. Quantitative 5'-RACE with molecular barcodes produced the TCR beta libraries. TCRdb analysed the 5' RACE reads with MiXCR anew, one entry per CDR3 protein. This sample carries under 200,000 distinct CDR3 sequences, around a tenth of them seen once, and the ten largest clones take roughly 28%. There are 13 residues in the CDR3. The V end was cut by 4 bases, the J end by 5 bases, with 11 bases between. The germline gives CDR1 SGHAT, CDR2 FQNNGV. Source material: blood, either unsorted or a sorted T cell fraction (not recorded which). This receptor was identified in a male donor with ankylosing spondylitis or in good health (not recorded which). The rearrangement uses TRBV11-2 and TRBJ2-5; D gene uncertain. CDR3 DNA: TGTGCCAGCAGCTCTCTTGCCCAGGAGACCCAGTACTTC. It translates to CASSSLAQETQYF.